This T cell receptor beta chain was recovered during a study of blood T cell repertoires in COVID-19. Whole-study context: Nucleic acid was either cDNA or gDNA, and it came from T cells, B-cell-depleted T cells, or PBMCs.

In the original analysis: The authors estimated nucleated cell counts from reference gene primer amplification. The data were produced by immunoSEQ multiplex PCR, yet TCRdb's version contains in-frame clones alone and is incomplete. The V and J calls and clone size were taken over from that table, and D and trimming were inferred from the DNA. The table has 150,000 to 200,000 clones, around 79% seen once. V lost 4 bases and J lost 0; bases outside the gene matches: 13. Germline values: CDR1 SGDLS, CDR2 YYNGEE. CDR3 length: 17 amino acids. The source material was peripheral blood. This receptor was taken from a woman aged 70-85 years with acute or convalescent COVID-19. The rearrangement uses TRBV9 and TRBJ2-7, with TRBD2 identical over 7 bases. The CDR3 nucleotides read TGTGCCAGCAGCCCAGGTGTCGTTCCGGGAGGCTCCTACGAGCAGTACTTC. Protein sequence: CASSPGVVPGGSYEQYF.